This is a list of T cell receptor beta chains from one sample in a study of a mutant IDH1 vaccine in newly diagnosed glioma. Libraries were prepared by immunoSEQ multiplex PCR; TCRdb keeps only in-frame clonotypes and omits some of them. The data contain fewer than 35,000 clones, roughly 84% of them singletons. Their antigens remain unidentified. This material consisted of PBMCs, taken from a glioma patient whose treatment included an IDH1 peptide vaccine. The receptors come from a man younger than 40 with glioma. Each CDR3 is given with its conserved first and last residue. D genes are given only for firm matches. A row's size may be missing; if present it is once, few, many or a size class.

d_call: -; j_call: TRBJ2-7; clone_size: -; v_call: TRBV6-1; cdr3_aa: CASSLETHSYEQYF; cdr3_nt: TGTGCCAGCAGTTTAGAGACCCATTCCTACGAGCAGTACTTC
d_call: -; j_call: TRBJ1-1; clone_size: once; v_call: TRBV5-1; cdr3_aa: CASSLQGRETEAFF; cdr3_nt: TGCGCCAGCAGCTTACAGGGTAGGGAGACTGAAGCTTTCTTT
d_call: TRBD2; j_call: TRBJ2-7; clone_size: -; v_call: TRBV7-8; cdr3_aa: CASSWASGTTYEQYF; cdr3_nt: TGTGCCAGCAGCTGGGCTAGCGGGACAACCTACGAGCAGTACTTC
d_call: -; j_call: TRBJ2-7; clone_size: -; v_call: TRBV5-1; cdr3_aa: CASSLGGTWAF; cdr3_nt: TGCGCCAGCAGCTTGGGGGGGACATGGGCTTTC
d_call: -; j_call: TRBJ2-4; clone_size: -; v_call: TRBV2; cdr3_aa: CASRDRQGGPGNIQYF; cdr3_nt: TGTGCCAGCAGGGACCGACAGGGAGGTCCCGGAAACATTCAGTACTTC
d_call: -; j_call: TRBJ1-4; clone_size: -; v_call: TRBV28; cdr3_aa: CASSLAGTNEKLFF; cdr3_nt: TGTGCCAGCAGTTTAGCAGGCACTAATGAAAAACTGTTTTTT
d_call: -; j_call: TRBJ2-1; clone_size: -; v_call: TRBV6-4; cdr3_aa: CASSPRANEQFF; cdr3_nt: TGTGCCAGCAGCCCCAGGGCAAATGAGCAGTTCTTC
d_call: -; j_call: TRBJ1-1; clone_size: -; v_call: TRBV19; cdr3_aa: CASSRELNTEAFF; cdr3_nt: TGTGCCAGCAGCCGGGAACTGAACACTGAAGCTTTCTTT
d_call: -; j_call: TRBJ1-4; clone_size: -; v_call: TRBV27; cdr3_aa: CASRPGYSSTNEKLFF; cdr3_nt: TGTGCCAGCAGGCCCGGTTACAGCTCAACTAATGAAAAACTGTTTTTT
d_call: -; j_call: TRBJ2-5; clone_size: -; v_call: TRBV5-5; cdr3_aa: CASSSNFYQETQYF; cdr3_nt: TGTGCCAGCAGCTCTAACTTTTACCAAGAGACCCAGTACTTC
d_call: -; j_call: TRBJ2-6; clone_size: once; v_call: TRBV5-1; cdr3_aa: CASSSTGSGANVLTF; cdr3_nt: TGCGCCAGCAGCTCTACAGGCTCTGGGGCCAACGTCCTGACTTTC
d_call: TRBD1; j_call: TRBJ2-2; clone_size: -; v_call: TRBV19; cdr3_aa: CASSFRARGRRENTGELFF; cdr3_nt: TGTGCCAGTAGTTTTAGGGCCAGGGGGCGACGGGAGAACACCGGGGAGCTGTTTTTT
d_call: -; j_call: TRBJ2-1; clone_size: -; v_call: TRBV6-5; cdr3_aa: CASSYSGLYNEQFF; cdr3_nt: TGTGCCAGCAGTTACTCAGGACTTTACAATGAGCAGTTCTTC
d_call: -; j_call: TRBJ1-4; clone_size: once; v_call: TRBV4-3; cdr3_aa: CASSPDSASEKLFF; cdr3_nt: TGCGCCAGCAGCCCCGACAGCGCATCTGAAAAACTGTTTTTT
d_call: -; j_call: TRBJ1-3; clone_size: once; v_call: TRBV7-8; cdr3_aa: CASSSSPKQGPGNTIYF; cdr3_nt: TGTGCCAGCAGCTCATCCCCAAAGCAGGGGCCTGGAAACACCATATATTTT
d_call: -; j_call: TRBJ2-1; clone_size: -; v_call: TRBV5-1; cdr3_aa: CASREPSYNEQFF; cdr3_nt: TGCGCCAGCAGGGAGCCATCCTACAATGAGCAGTTCTTC
d_call: -; j_call: TRBJ1-5; clone_size: -; v_call: TRBV7-8; cdr3_aa: CASSFETSGNQPQHF; cdr3_nt: TGTGCCAGCAGCTTTGAGACATCAGGCAATCAGCCCCAGCATTTT
d_call: -; j_call: TRBJ2-7; clone_size: -; v_call: TRBV6-1; cdr3_aa: CASSAQGEGTYEQYF; cdr3_nt: TGTGCCAGCAGTGCCCAGGGGGAGGGAACCTACGAGCAGTACTTC
d_call: TRBD2; j_call: TRBJ2-7; clone_size: -; v_call: TRBV7-8; cdr3_aa: CASSVGGRDFERESYEQYF; cdr3_nt: TGTGCCAGCAGCGTGGGAGGGCGGGACTTCGAACGGGAATCCTACGAGCAGTACTTC
d_call: -; j_call: TRBJ1-1; clone_size: -; v_call: TRBV27; cdr3_aa: CASSHVGEAFF; cdr3_nt: TGTGCCAGCAGTCACGTTGGGGAAGCTTTCTTT
d_call: -; j_call: TRBJ1-6; clone_size: -; v_call: TRBV14; cdr3_aa: CASSQEGEAGYVSSPLHF; cdr3_nt: TGTGCCAGCAGCCAAGAAGGAGAGGCAGGGTATGTCAGCTCACCCCTCCACTTT
d_call: TRBD1; j_call: TRBJ1-1; clone_size: few; v_call: TRBV19; cdr3_aa: CASSANTGGRTEAFF; cdr3_nt: TGTGCCAGTAGTGCAAATACAGGGGGCAGGACTGAAGCTTTCTTT
d_call: -; j_call: TRBJ2-5; clone_size: -; v_call: TRBV18; cdr3_aa: CASSPKVTRNTRGETQYF; cdr3_nt: TGTGCCAGCTCACCAAAAGTCACTAGAAATACCCGTGGAGAGACCCAGTACTTC
d_call: TRBD1; j_call: TRBJ1-1; clone_size: -; v_call: TRBV19; cdr3_aa: CASSSLTGGTEAFF; cdr3_nt: TGTGCCAGTAGTTCCCTGACAGGGGGGACTGAAGCTTTCTTT
d_call: TRBD1; j_call: TRBJ2-7; clone_size: -; v_call: TRBV5-1; cdr3_aa: CASSSHGTGGEQYF; cdr3_nt: TGCGCCAGCAGCTCGCACGGGACAGGGGGCGAGCAGTACTTC
d_call: -; j_call: TRBJ2-7; clone_size: -; v_call: TRBV13; cdr3_aa: CASSSTGAESYEQYF; cdr3_nt: TGTGCCAGCAGCTCCACGGGGGCGGAATCCTACGAGCAGTACTTC
d_call: -; j_call: TRBJ1-1; clone_size: few; v_call: TRBV15; cdr3_aa: CATSRDIPVNTEAFF; cdr3_nt: TGTGCCACCAGCAGAGATATACCGGTGAACACTGAAGCTTTCTTT
d_call: -; j_call: TRBJ2-7; clone_size: -; v_call: TRBV10-3; cdr3_aa: CAISPEGVFSYEQYF; cdr3_nt: TGTGCCATCAGTCCCGAAGGGGTCTTCTCCTACGAGCAGTACTTC
d_call: -; j_call: TRBJ2-1; clone_size: -; v_call: TRBV27; cdr3_aa: CASSLGMGALQFF; cdr3_nt: TGTGCCAGCAGTTTAGGCATGGGGGCATTGCAGTTCTTC
d_call: -; j_call: TRBJ2-6; clone_size: once; v_call: TRBV7-3; cdr3_aa: CASRSGGTPSGANVLTF; cdr3_nt: TGTGCCAGCAGGTCCGGGGGCACCCCTTCCGGGGCCAACGTCCTGACTTTC
d_call: TRBD1; j_call: TRBJ1-2; clone_size: few; v_call: TRBV2; cdr3_aa: CASGTAINYGYTF; cdr3_nt: TGTGCCAGCGGGACAGCTATCAACTATGGCTACACCTTC
d_call: -; j_call: TRBJ2-2; clone_size: -; v_call: TRBV7-3; cdr3_aa: CASRISKGLGELFF; cdr3_nt: TGTGCCAGCAGGATTAGTAAGGGGCTCGGGGAGCTGTTTTTT
d_call: -; j_call: TRBJ1-1; clone_size: -; v_call: TRBV28; cdr3_aa: CASSSLDSSEAFF; cdr3_nt: TGTGCCAGCAGCTCATTAGACAGCTCTGAAGCTTTCTTT
d_call: -; j_call: TRBJ2-2; clone_size: -; v_call: TRBV2; cdr3_aa: CASSEIRAGTGELFF; cdr3_nt: TGTGCCAGCAGTGAAATTCGGGCAGGCACCGGGGAGCTGTTTTTT
d_call: -; j_call: TRBJ2-5; clone_size: -; v_call: TRBV7-3; cdr3_aa: CASSYRGRETQYF; cdr3_nt: TGTGCCAGCAGCTATAGGGGTCGAGAGACCCAGTACTTC
d_call: -; j_call: TRBJ1-5; clone_size: few; v_call: TRBV10-3; cdr3_aa: CAISPGSGGQPQHF; cdr3_nt: TGTGCCATCAGCCCGGGGTCGGGAGGACAGCCCCAGCATTTT
d_call: TRBD1; j_call: TRBJ1-5; clone_size: few; v_call: TRBV7-9; cdr3_aa: CASSLQGGLNQPQHF; cdr3_nt: TGTGCCAGCAGCCTTCAGGGGGGCCTTAATCAGCCCCAGCATTTT
d_call: TRBD1; j_call: TRBJ2-1; clone_size: -; v_call: TRBV19; cdr3_aa: CASSPQQGASYNEQFF; cdr3_nt: TGTGCCAGTAGTCCACAGCAGGGGGCCTCCTACAATGAGCAGTTCTTC
d_call: -; j_call: TRBJ1-5; clone_size: -; v_call: TRBV6-1; cdr3_aa: CATRQIPNQPQHF; cdr3_nt: TGTGCCACCCGACAGATCCCCAATCAGCCCCAGCATTTT
d_call: TRBD2; j_call: TRBJ2-2; clone_size: -; v_call: TRBV5-1; cdr3_aa: CASSLGAGVTGELFF; cdr3_nt: TGCGCCAGCAGCTTAGGCGCGGGAGTTACCGGGGAGCTGTTTTTT
d_call: -; j_call: TRBJ2-1; clone_size: -; v_call: TRBV5-1; cdr3_aa: CASSRWDKGVDEQFF; cdr3_nt: TGCGCCAGCAGCCGGTGGGACAAGGGTGTCGATGAGCAGTTCTTC
d_call: TRBD1; j_call: TRBJ1-5; clone_size: few; v_call: TRBV30; cdr3_aa: CAWTGPGTEDQPQHF; cdr3_nt: TGTGCCTGGACAGGACCCGGGACAGAGGATCAGCCCCAGCATTTT
d_call: TRBD1; j_call: TRBJ2-2; clone_size: -; v_call: TRBV2; cdr3_aa: CASRVQGAVNTGELFF; cdr3_nt: TGTGCCAGCAGAGTACAGGGGGCCGTAAACACCGGGGAGCTGTTTTTT
d_call: -; j_call: TRBJ1-1; clone_size: few; v_call: TRBV4-3; cdr3_aa: CASSQDLIVYTEAFF; cdr3_nt: TGCGCCAGCAGCCAAGACTTGATCGTATACACTGAAGCTTTCTTT
d_call: -; j_call: TRBJ2-7; clone_size: -; v_call: TRBV5-1; cdr3_aa: CASSPEGYEQYF; cdr3_nt: TGCGCCAGCAGCCCCGAGGGCTACGAGCAGTACTTC